The 8 T cell receptor beta chains below come from one sample, sequenced in a study of T-cell memory formation after mild COVID-19. TCRdb re-derived calls from the 5' RACE reads in MiXCR, one entry per CDR3 protein. The sample has some 350,000 distinct CDR3 sequences, under 15% seen once. The sample taken for sequencing was PBMCs or a T cell subset sorted from them (not recorded which). These receptors came from a man younger than 35 who had mild COVID-19 (a few samples of this study predate the infection). Cell type and time point are not known.

This chain uses TRBV4-3 with TRBJ2-3; D is unresolved. From germline, CDR1 is LGHNA and CDR2 YSLEER. Trimming pared 0 bases from V and 4 bases from J, leaving 11 bases between. The CDR3 extends over 15 amino acids. CDR3 coding DNA: TGCGCCAGCAGCCAAGATCGGTATTCTCCAGATACGCAGTATTTT. Protein product: CASSQDRYSPDTQYF.

In this sample, this clonotype turned up a few times. The chain combines TRBV20-1 with TRBJ1-1; tentative D call: TRBD1 (5 bases). This CDR3 region has 16 residues. Germline loops: CDR1 DFQATT, CDR2 SNEGSKA (reference sequence). Trimming left V 5 bases short and J 3 bases short, with 22 bases between. The chain's CDR3 is CSARLSHQGKDTEAFF. The CDR3 bases are TGCAGTGCTCGTCTGTCACACCAGGGCAAAGACACTGAAGCTTTCTTT.

V is TRBV7-3 and J is TRBJ1-1; D is ambiguous. This CDR3 has 13 amino acids. Per the germline V gene, CDR1 is SGHTA and CDR2 is FQGTGA. V was pared by 5 bases and J by 1 base, with 8 bases between. The CDR3 sequence is CASSPFRNTEAFF. DNA of the CDR3: TGTGCCAGCAGCCCGTTCAGGAACACTGAAGCTTTCTTT.

V gene TRBV4-1 combines with J gene TRBJ1-1; D remains ambiguous. V gave up 3 bases and J gave up 1 base, with 9 bases separating them. Germline CDR1 reads MGHRA; CDR2 reads YSYEKL. The CDR3 contains 14 residues. The CDR3 sequence is CASSQRWRNTEAFF. CDR3 DNA sequence: TGCGCCAGCAGCCAGAGGTGGAGGAACACTGAAGCTTTCTTT.

This clonotype has just a few counts. V and J are TRBV7-9 and TRBJ1-4; D uncertain. Germline V gene sequence: CDR1 SEHNR, CDR2 FQNEAQ (reference sequence). The CDR3 is 17 residues long. Trimming took off 0 bases at V and 3 bases at J, with 14 bases between the two ends. The CDR3 DNA follows: TGTGCCAGCAGCTTAGCGACAACGTTGGACCCTAATGAAAAACTGTTTTTT. Amino acids: CASSLATTLDPNEKLFF. Using reference TRBV7-9 and TRBJ1-4 for the parts outside the CDR3, the full variable domain is DTGVSQNPRHKITKRGQNVTFRCDPISEHNRLYWYRQTLGQGPEFLTYFQNEAQLEKSRLLSDRFSAERPKGSFSTLEIQRTEQGDSAMYLCASSLATTLDPNEKLFFGSGTQLSVL.

The table lists this clonotype with a few counts. V is TRBV29-1 and J is TRBJ1-3; D call uncertain. The length of the CDR3 is 11 residues. Germline V gene sequence: CDR1 SQVTM, CDR2 ANQGSEA. V lost 6 bases and J 0 bases, leaving 3 bases between the germline ends. For the CDR3, the DNA is TGCAGCGTCGACTCTGGAAACACCATATATTTT. It yields the protein CSVDSGNTIYF. Drawing the rest from reference TRBV29-1 and TRBJ1-3, the complete variable domain is SAVISQKPSRDICQRGTSLTIQCQVDSQVTMMFWYRQQPGQSLTLIATANQGSEATYESGFVIDKFPISRPNLTFSTLTVSNMSPEDSSIYLCSVDSGNTIYFGEGSWLTVV.

This chain connects TRBV7-2 to TRBJ1-2; 9 bases match TRBD1. V dropped 5 bases and J dropped 8; count of bases not matched to a gene: 6. The germline V gene encodes CDR1 SGHTA and CDR2 FQGNSA. This CDR3 contains 13 residues. This chain's CDR3 is CASSLGTGRGYTF. The CDR3 nucleotides read TGTGCCAGCAGCCTAGGGACAGGGCGCGGCTACACCTTC. Full variable domain (rest looked up from reference TRBV7-2 and TRBJ1-2): GAGVSQSPSNKVTEKGKDVELRCDPISGHTALYWYRQSLGQGLEFLIYFQGNSAPDKSGLPSDRFSAERTGGSVSTLTIQRTQQEDSAVYLCASSLGTGRGYTFGSGTRLTVV.

V is TRBV14 and J is TRBJ2-3; a weak D match, TRBD1 (6 bases). The CDR3 contains 20 residues. Germline lookup yields CDR1 SGHDN and CDR2 FVKESK. Trimming removed 2 bases from V and 4 bases from J, with 28 bases in between. The CDR3 nucleotides are TGTGCCAGCAGCCAACAGTCTCGACAGTACCGCGATGCAGGGGCAGATACGCAGTATTTT. Protein sequence: CASSQQSRQYRDAGADTQYF.